These 17 T cell receptor beta chains came from one sample sequenced in a study of identical twins. TCRdb used MiXCR to reprocess the 5' RACE reads, holding one entry per CDR3 protein. The sample carries approximately 600,000 distinct CDR3 sequences, around a tenth recorded once. The sample was also reused in another study, on yellow fever vaccine responses in identical twins.

Sequences were obtained from PBMCs. The origin of the receptors is a woman in her late teens or twenties in good health.

This clonotype has a handful of counts. The chain carries TRBV27 and TRBJ2-7; TRBD2 matches at 11 bases. The CDR3 contains 16 residues. The germline CDR1 and CDR2 sequences are MNHEY and SMNVEV (reference sequence). V shed 7 bases and J 4 bases; nucleotides not matched to a gene: 12. CDR3 sequence: CASKNSGRAKKYEQYF. For the CDR3, the DNA is TGTGCCAGCAAGAATAGCGGGAGGGCAAAGAAATACGAGCAGTACTTC.

The V call is TRBV7-6, the J call TRBJ2-1; TRBD2 matches at 10 bases. Losses at the gene ends were 2 bases for V and 9 bases for J; bases not matched to a gene: 13. CDR1 and CDR2 from the germline V gene are SGHVS and FNYEAQ. CDR3 length: 17 residues. CDR3 nucleotide sequence: TGTGCCAGCAGCTTACTAGCGGGAGTAGGTTTGCTAAGTGAGCAGTTCTTC. Protein: CASSLLAGVGLLSEQFF.

The table lists this clonotype with a few counts. CDR3 region: CSVMTGGPNQPQHF. The CDR3 DNA follows: TGCAGCGTCATGACAGGGGGCCCAAATCAGCCCCAGCATTTT. The chain employs TRBV29-1 and TRBJ1-5, with 10 positions matching TRBD1. The CDR3 runs 14 residues. Losses at the gene ends were 6 bases for V and 4 bases for J; bases not matched to a gene: 6. Germline CDR1 SQVTM, CDR2 ANQGSEA. Full variable domain (rest looked up from reference TRBV29-1 and TRBJ1-5): SAVISQKPSRDICQRGTSLTIQCQVDSQVTMMFWYRQQPGQSLTLIATANQGSEATYESGFVIDKFPISRPNLTFSTLTVSNMSPEDSSIYLCSVMTGGPNQPQHFGDGTRLSIL.

The rearrangement joins TRBV10-3 to TRBJ2-1; 11 bases are a match to TRBD2. V dropped 0 bases and J dropped 1; count of bases not matched to a gene: 2. The CDR3 runs 17 residues. Per germline, CDR1 ENHRY and CDR2 SYGVKD. The CDR3 reads CAISESSSGRSYNEQFF. CDR3 sequence (DNA): TGTGCCATCAGTGAGTCGTCTAGCGGGAGGTCCTACAATGAGCAGTTCTTC.

This clonotype was seen only a few times. This chain joins TRBV27 and TRBJ2-3; a weak D match, TRBD1 (6 bases). V was shortened by 3 bases and J by 6 bases, with 10 bases between the two germline ends. Germline lookup yields CDR1 MNHEY and CDR2 SMNVEV (reference sequence). The CDR3 length is 13 residues. In DNA, the CDR3 is TGTGCCAGCAGTTTCAGTGGGGGCGATACGCAGTATTTT. Its translation: CASSFSGGDTQYF.

This clonotype appeared many times. The J gene is TRBJ2-3, the V gene TRBV7-2, with 11 bases fitting TRBD2. The CDR3 consists of 17 residues. Looked up from germline, CDR1 is SGHTA and CDR2 is FQGNSA. Trimming cost V 2 bases and J 2 bases; bases outside gene matches: 6. The CDR3 nucleotides read TGTGCCAGCAGCTTATCAACTAGCGGGAGAAACACAGATACGCAGTATTTT. This sequence encodes CASSLSTSGRNTDTQYF.

This clonotype has more than one count but fewer than ten. This rearrangement joins TRBV29-1 to TRBJ2-5; D remains unclear. V gave up 4 bases and J gave up 1 base, with 7 bases separating them. CDR1 is SQVTM and CDR2 is ANQGSEA in the germline V gene. The CDR3 loop spans 12 amino acids. CDR3 in amino acids: CSVVPFQETQYF. The CDR3 nucleotides read TGCAGCGTTGTCCCCTTCCAAGAGACCCAGTACTTC.

The table lists this clonotype with many counts. The J gene is TRBJ2-5, the V gene TRBV12-3 or TRBV12-4, with 8 bases lining up with TRBD1. CDR3 length equals 14 residues. V gave up 6 bases and J gave up 4 bases; unmatched junction bases: 7. CDR3 sequence (DNA): TGTGCCAGCAGCCCGACAGGGGACGGAGAGACCCAGTACTTC. Its translation: CASSPTGDGETQYF.

In this sample, this clonotype turned up many times. The chain joins TRBV28 to TRBJ2-7; 8 bases align to TRBD2. This CDR3 is built from 14 residues. Germline V gene lookup returns CDR1 MDHEN and CDR2 SYDVKM. Unmatched junction bases numbered 3, after V lost 3 bases and J lost 2 bases. The chain's CDR3 is CASSLTGGAYEQYF. The CDR3 DNA is TGTGCCAGCAGTTTGACGGGGGGGGCCTACGAGCAGTACTTC. The complete variable domain, with remaining parts taken from reference TRBV28 and TRBJ2-7, reads DVKVTQSSRYLVKRTGEKVFLECVQDMDHENMFWYRQDPGLGLRLIYFSYDVKMKEKGDIPEGYSVSREKKERFSLILESASTNQTSMYLCASSLTGGAYEQYFGPGTRLTVT.

In its sample, this clonotype was seen a few times. The V gene is TRBV7-2, the J gene TRBJ1-3; 7 bases map to TRBD1. The germline V gene has CDR1 SGHTA and CDR2 FQGNSA. This CDR3 region has 15 residues. J gave up 4 bases and V 5 bases, and 8 bases lay outside the gene matches. CDR3 loop: CASSPDRVAGNTIYF. The CDR3 nucleotides read TGTGCCAGCAGCCCCGACAGGGTAGCCGGAAACACCATATATTTT.

The genes are TRBV27 and TRBJ2-2, with TRBD2 matching over 10 bases. Germline V gene lookup returns CDR1 MNHEY and CDR2 SMNVEV (reference sequence). The CDR3 extends over 16 amino acids. The ends lost 3 bases at V and 3 bases at J; junction bases unmatched: 4. The CDR3 here is CASSFLLAGDTGELFF. The CDR3 coding sequence is TGTGCCAGCAGTTTTTTGCTAGCGGGAGACACCGGGGAGCTGTTTTTT.

The sample holds a few counts of this clonotype. For the CDR3, the DNA is TGCAGTGCTCCGACAGAAGACTACGAGCAGTACTTC. As protein: CSAPTEDYEQYF. The chain is built from TRBV20-1 and TRBJ2-7; a possible D gene is TRBD1 (5 bases). Germline values: CDR1 DFQATT, CDR2 SNEGSKA (reference sequence). V shed 5 bases and J shed 3 bases, with 11 bases lying between them. The CDR3 contains 12 residues.

A few counts support this clonotype. V gene TRBV5-1 combines with J gene TRBJ2-5; no definite D call. Germline V gives CDR1 SGHRS, CDR2 YFSETQ. Trimming cost V 5 bases and J 0 bases, with 8 bases left between them. The CDR3 runs to 13 residues. The DNA for the CDR3 is TGCGCCAGCAGAGGCGGCGACCAAGAGACCCAGTACTTC. Its translation: CASRGGDQETQYF.

This clonotype appeared many times. This chain links TRBV15 with TRBJ1-5; a weak D match, TRBD1 (6 bases). The V and J ends lost 3 bases and 8 bases respectively, with 14 bases between them. Germline V CDR1 and CDR2: LNHNV, YYDKDF (reference sequence). The CDR3 is 14 amino acids. Written as DNA, the CDR3 is TGTGCCACCAGCAGCCCCGGGACAATAGAGCCCCAGCATTTT. Protein: CATSSPGTIEPQHF.

The V and J genes are TRBV12-3 or TRBV12-4 and TRBJ2-5; 13 nucleotides agree with TRBD2. The CDR3 totals 18 residues. V shed 4 bases and J 4 bases; nucleotides not matched to a gene: 12. This CDR3 is CASSSVTSGRKVVETQYF. In DNA form, the CDR3 reads TGTGCCAGCAGTTCAGTGACTAGCGGGAGGAAGGTGGTAGAGACCCAGTACTTC.

V usage is TRBV20-1 and J usage is TRBJ2-5; no definite D call. This CDR3 comprises 11 residues. V was pared by 0 bases and J by 7 bases, with 6 bases between. Germline CDR1 reads DFQATT; CDR2 reads SNEGSKA (reference sequence). In DNA, the CDR3 is TGCAGTGCTAGAGATACAGTGACCCAGTACTTC. Translated, it gives CSARDTVTQYF.

The chain is built from TRBV7-8 and TRBJ2-5, with 7 bases identical to TRBD2. Germline-derived CDR1 and CDR2 are SGHVS and FQNEAQ. V trimming: 3 bases; J trimming: 4 bases; junction bases outside the gene matches: 2. The CDR3 runs to 13 residues. In DNA form, the CDR3 reads TGTGCCAGCAGCTTCGCTAGCGGAGAGACCCAGTACTTC. Its protein is CASSFASGETQYF.